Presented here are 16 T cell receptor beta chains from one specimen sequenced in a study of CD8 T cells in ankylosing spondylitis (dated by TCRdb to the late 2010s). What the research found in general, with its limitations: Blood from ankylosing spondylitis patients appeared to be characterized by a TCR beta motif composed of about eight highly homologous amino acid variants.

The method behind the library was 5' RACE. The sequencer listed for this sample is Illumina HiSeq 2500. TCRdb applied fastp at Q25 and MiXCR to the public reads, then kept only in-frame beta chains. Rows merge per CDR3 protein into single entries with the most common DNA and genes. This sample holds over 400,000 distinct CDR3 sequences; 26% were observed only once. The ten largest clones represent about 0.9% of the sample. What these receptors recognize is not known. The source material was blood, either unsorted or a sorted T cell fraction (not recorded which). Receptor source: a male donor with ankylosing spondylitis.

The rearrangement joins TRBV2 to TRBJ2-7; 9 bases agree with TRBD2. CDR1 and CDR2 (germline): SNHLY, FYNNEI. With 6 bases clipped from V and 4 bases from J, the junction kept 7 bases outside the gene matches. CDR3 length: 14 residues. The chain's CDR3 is CASRLTSGYYEQYF. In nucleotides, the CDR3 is TGTGCCAGCAGGCTGACTAGCGGTTATTACGAGCAGTACTTC.

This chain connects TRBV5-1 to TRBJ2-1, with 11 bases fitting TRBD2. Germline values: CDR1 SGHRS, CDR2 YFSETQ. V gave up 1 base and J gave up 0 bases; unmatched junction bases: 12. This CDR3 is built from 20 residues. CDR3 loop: CASSLPGGLAGRGSYNEQFF. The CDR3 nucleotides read TGCGCCAGCAGCTTGCCCGGCGGACTAGCGGGCAGAGGCTCCTACAATGAGCAGTTCTTC.

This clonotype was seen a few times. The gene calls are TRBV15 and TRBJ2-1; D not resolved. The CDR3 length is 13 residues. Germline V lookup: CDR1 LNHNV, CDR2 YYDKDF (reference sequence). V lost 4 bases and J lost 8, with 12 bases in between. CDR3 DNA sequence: TGTGCCACCAGCAACGGTCCAGGCCATGAGCAGTTCTTC. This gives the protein CATSNGPGHEQFF.

CDR3 loop: CASSPPGQGDHEQYF. DNA of the CDR3: TGTGCCAGCAGCCCTCCAGGACAGGGGGACCACGAGCAGTACTTC. V is TRBV4-2 and J is TRBJ2-7, with TRBD1 identical over 10 bases. Germline V gene lookup returns CDR1 LGHNA and CDR2 YNFKEQ. V shed 4 bases and J 5 bases; nucleotides not matched to a gene: 8. The CDR3 sequence is 15 residues long.

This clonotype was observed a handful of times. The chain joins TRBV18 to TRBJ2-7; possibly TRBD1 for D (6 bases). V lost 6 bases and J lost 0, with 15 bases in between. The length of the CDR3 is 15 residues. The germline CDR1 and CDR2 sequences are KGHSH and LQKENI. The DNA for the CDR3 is TGTGCCAGCTCTGGACAGCGAATGAGCTCCTACGAGCAGTACTTC. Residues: CASSGQRMSSYEQYF.

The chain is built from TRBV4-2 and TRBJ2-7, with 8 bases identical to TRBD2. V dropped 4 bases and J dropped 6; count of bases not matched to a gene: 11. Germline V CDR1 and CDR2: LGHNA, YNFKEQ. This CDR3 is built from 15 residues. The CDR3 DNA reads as TGTGCCAGCAGCCCTCTAATAAGCGGGGGCACCGAGCAGTACTTC. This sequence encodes CASSPLISGGTEQYF.

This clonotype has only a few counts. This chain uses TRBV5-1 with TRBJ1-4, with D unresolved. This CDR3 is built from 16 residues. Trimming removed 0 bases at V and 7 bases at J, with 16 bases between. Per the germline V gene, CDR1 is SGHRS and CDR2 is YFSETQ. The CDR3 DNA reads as TGCGCCAGCAGCTTGGAGGGTCCCTTGGGGAGTGAAAAACTGTTTTTT. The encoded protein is CASSLEGPLGSEKLFF.

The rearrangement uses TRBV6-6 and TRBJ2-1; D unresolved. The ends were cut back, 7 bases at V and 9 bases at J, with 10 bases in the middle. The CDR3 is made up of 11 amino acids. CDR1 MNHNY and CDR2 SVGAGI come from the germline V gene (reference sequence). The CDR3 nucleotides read TGTGCCAGCATTCGGGCCGGTGAGCAGTTCTTC. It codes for CASIRAGEQFF.

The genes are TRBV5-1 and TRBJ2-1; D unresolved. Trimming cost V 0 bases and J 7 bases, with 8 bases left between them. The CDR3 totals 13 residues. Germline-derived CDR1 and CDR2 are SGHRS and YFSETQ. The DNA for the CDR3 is TGCGCCAGCAGCTTGGTCCCTGGGAATGAGCAGTTCTTC. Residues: CASSLVPGNEQFF.

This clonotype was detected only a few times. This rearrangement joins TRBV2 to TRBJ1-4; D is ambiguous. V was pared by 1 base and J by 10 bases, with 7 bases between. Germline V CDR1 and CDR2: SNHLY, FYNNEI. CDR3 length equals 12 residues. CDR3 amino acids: CASSEGRGKLFF. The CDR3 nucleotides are TGTGCCAGCAGTGAAGGTCGGGGAAAACTGTTTTTT.

The CDR3 bases are TGCAGTGCTGGGGAACGAGACAGGGGGGATAATTCACCCCTCCACTTT. This gives the protein CSAGERDRGDNSPLHF. The chain joins TRBV20-1 to TRBJ1-6, with 9 bases that match TRBD1. J was trimmed by 5 bases and V by 5 bases; bases with no gene match: 10. This CDR3 contains 16 residues. In germline, CDR1 is DFQATT, CDR2 SNEGSKA (reference sequence).

The CDR3 loop is CASSVDPGTPNQPQHF. CDR3 coding DNA: TGTGCCAGCAGCGTAGACCCGGGGACCCCAAATCAGCCCCAGCATTTT. The rearrangement joins TRBV9 to TRBJ1-5; maybe TRBD1 (5 bases). The CDR3 is 16 residues long. Deletions cut 0 bases from V and 4 bases from J, with 14 bases between. From germline, CDR1 is SGDLS and CDR2 YYNGEE.

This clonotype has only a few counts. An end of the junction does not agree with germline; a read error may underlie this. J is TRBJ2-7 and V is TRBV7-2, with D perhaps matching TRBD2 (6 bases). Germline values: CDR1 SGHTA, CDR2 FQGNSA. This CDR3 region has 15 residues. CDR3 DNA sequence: TGTGCCAGCAGCGTAGCGGCTACTCACTCCTACGAGCAGTACTTC. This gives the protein CASSVAATHSYEQYF.

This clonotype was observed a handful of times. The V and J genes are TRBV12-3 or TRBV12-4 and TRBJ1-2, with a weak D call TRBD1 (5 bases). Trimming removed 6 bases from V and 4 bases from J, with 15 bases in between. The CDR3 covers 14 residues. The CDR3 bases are TGTGCCAGCAGGGAAACAGGCTCGCCCTATGGCTACACCTTC. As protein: CASRETGSPYGYTF.

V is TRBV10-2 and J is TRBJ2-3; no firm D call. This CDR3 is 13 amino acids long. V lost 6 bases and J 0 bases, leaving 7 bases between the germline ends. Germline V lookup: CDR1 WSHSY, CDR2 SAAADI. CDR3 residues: CASSDISTDTQYF. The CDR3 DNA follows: TGCGCCAGCAGCGATATAAGCACAGATACGCAGTATTTT.

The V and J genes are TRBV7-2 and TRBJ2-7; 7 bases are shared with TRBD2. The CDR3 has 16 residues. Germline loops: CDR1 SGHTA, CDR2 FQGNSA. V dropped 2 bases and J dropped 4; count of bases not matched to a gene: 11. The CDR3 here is CASSLYWPSGEYEQYV. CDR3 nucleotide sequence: TGTGCCAGCAGCTTATATTGGCCCAGCGGGGAATACGAGCAGTACGTC.